These 24 T cell receptor beta chains originate from one sample sequenced in a study of vaccination effects on CD4 cells after COVID-19 (dated by TCRdb to 2022 to 2024). In the ViraFEST assay, PBMC were stimulated with viral peptide pools, and TCR sequencing was then used to find antigen-specific CD4+ T cell clonotypes based on their expansion. After 10 days of culture, CD4+ T cells were isolated with the EasySep CD4+ T cell isolation kit. Negative nucleocapsid antibody results before and after vaccination confirmed that the healthy vaccine recipients had no prior SARS-CoV-2 infection. Receptor libraries were prepared by the immunoSEQ multiplex PCR assay. Here the immuneACCESS table is served through TCRdb, limited to in-frame sequences with V and J called. Missing clones are a known gap in these copies; in checked studies unresolved V genes cover under half, and the rest lacks a known reason. The table for this sample lists 35,000 to 40,000 clones; under 70% of them were counted only once. Under 15% of the sample is taken by the ten largest.

These receptors' antigens are unknown. This specimen consisted of CD4+ T cells from PBMCs cultured with HCoV-OC43 spike peptides, obtained before COVID-19 vaccination. Reading the label with the study, this specimen's cell subset or site is: HCoV-OC43 spike overlapping peptide pool stimulation. The receptors stem from a human donor who received a COVID-19 vaccine.

The chain carries TRBV12-5 and TRBJ2-1, with 14 bases aligning to TRBD2. The CDR3 length is 15 residues. Per the germline V gene, CDR1 is LGHNT and CDR2 is FRNRAP. V lost 7 bases, J lost 5 bases, and 4 bases stayed unmatched. CDR3 residues: CASALGLAGDNEQFF. In nucleotides, the CDR3 is TGTGCTAGTGCCCTGGGACTAGCGGGAGACAATGAGCAGTTCTTC. Full variable domain (rest looked up from reference TRBV12-5 and TRBJ2-1): DARVTQTPRHKVTEMGQEVTMRCQPILGHNTVFWYRQTMMQGLELLAYFRNRAPLDDSGMPKDRFSAEMPDATLATLKIQPSEPRDSAVYFCASALGLAGDNEQFFGPGTRLTVL.

The chain is built from TRBV5-6 and TRBJ2-1; D gene unclear. The V and J ends lost 6 bases and 4 bases respectively, with 5 bases between them. Germline values: CDR1 SGHDT, CDR2 YYEEEE. The length of the CDR3 is 11 residues. The CDR3 sequence is CASTTYNEQFF. As DNA, the CDR3 is TGTGCCAGCACCACTTACAATGAGCAGTTCTTC.

In this sample, this clone turned up a few times. In nucleotides, the CDR3 is TGTGCCAGCAGCCTTCCTCCTCAAGAGACCCAGTACTTC. It yields the protein CASSLPPQETQYF. The rearrangement uses TRBV7-9 and TRBJ2-5, with no clear D. Germline lookup yields CDR1 SEHNR and CDR2 FQNEAQ (reference sequence). The germline V and J ends were trimmed by 5 bases and 2 bases, with 9 bases remaining between them. The CDR3 is 13 amino acids.

The V gene is TRBV5-4, the J gene TRBJ2-5; D perhaps matches TRBD2 (5 bases). From germline, CDR1 is SGHNT and CDR2 YYREEE (reference sequence). Trimming shortened V by 0 bases and J by 7 bases, and 13 bases separated the two germline ends. The CDR3 has 14 amino acids. The DNA of the CDR3 is TGTGCCAGCAGCTTGGCCGGCGGGCCCAGGACCCAGTACTTC. It translates to CASSLAGGPRTQYF.

This clone was picked up a small number of times. This chain joins TRBV5-1 and TRBJ2-7; D remains unclear. The CDR3 totals 13 residues. CDR1 and CDR2 (germline): SGHRS, YFSETQ. Trimming pared 0 bases from V and 9 bases from J, leaving 13 bases between. This CDR3 reads CASSLEAASGQYF. CDR3 sequence (DNA): TGCGCCAGCAGCTTGGAGGCGGCCTCAGGGCAGTACTTC.

In its sample, this clone was seen once. The chain carries TRBV9 and TRBJ2-1; 7 bases align to TRBD1. CDR1 is SGDLS, CDR2 YYNGEE, per germline. The CDR3 runs to 15 residues. Trimming at V came to 1 base and at J to 8 bases, leaving 9 bases not matched to a gene. The CDR3 nucleotides are TGTGCCAGCAGCGTATCGCCCGTCCAGGGGGATGAGCAGTTCTTC. Encoded protein: CASSVSPVQGDEQFF.

The chain carries TRBV7-9 and TRBJ1-4; weak D call: TRBD1 (5 bases). V lost 2 bases and J 7 bases, leaving 11 bases between the germline ends. The CDR3 contains 14 residues. The V gene's germline CDR1 is SEHNR and CDR2 FQNEAQ (reference sequence). Written as DNA, the CDR3 is TGTGCCAGCAGCTTATGGGGAAGGGGTGAAAAACTGTTTTTT. Protein sequence: CASSLWGRGEKLFF.

This rearrangement joins TRBV18 to TRBJ2-2; the D gene is possibly TRBD1 (7 bases). The CDR3 has 16 residues. Trimming took 2 bases from V and 3 from J, leaving 13 bases between them. CDR1 and CDR2 (germline): KGHSH, LQKENI. DNA of the CDR3: TGTGCCAGCTCACCAGGACAGGCGGGATACACCGGGGAGCTGTTTTTT. Encoded protein: CASSPGQAGYTGELFF.

This sequence joins TRBV2 and TRBJ1-1; D is undetermined. Trimming removed 3 bases from V and 8 bases from J, with 7 bases in between. Germline-derived CDR1 and CDR2 are SNHLY and FYNNEI. CDR3 length equals 11 residues. CDR3 sequence (DNA): TGTGCCAGCAGTGAGTCAGAAGAAGCTTTCTTT. It specifies CASSESEEAFF.

In DNA, the CDR3 is TGTGCCAGTAGCTTAAAGTGGCAGGGCTCCTACGAGCAGTACTTC. It yields the protein CASSLKWQGSYEQYF. The chain is built from TRBV19 and TRBJ2-7, with D possibly matching TRBD1 (5 bases). V lost 6 bases, J lost 0 bases, and 15 bases lay in between. Per the germline V gene, CDR1 is LNHDA and CDR2 is SQIVND (reference sequence). CDR3 length: 15 amino acids. Complete variable domain (other parts from reference TRBV19 and TRBJ2-7): DGGITQSPKYLFRKEGQNVTLSCEQNLNHDAMYWYRQDPGQGLRLIYYSQIVNDFQKGDIAEGYSVSREKKESFPLTVTSAQKNPTAFYLCASSLKWQGSYEQYFGPGTRLTVT.

V usage is TRBV9 and J usage is TRBJ2-5, with TRBD1 as a possible D gene (6 bases). The CDR3 runs to 15 residues. The germline CDR1 and CDR2 sequences are SGDLS and YYNGEE. V lost 3 bases to trimming and J lost 4 bases, with 16 bases between them. CDR3 coding DNA: TGTGCCAGCAGCGGAACAGGGTTTTCGGGAGAGACCCAGTACTTC. This gives the protein CASSGTGFSGETQYF.

V usage is TRBV3-1 (or the pseudogene TRBV3-2) and J usage is TRBJ2-1; a weak D match, TRBD2 (5 bases). The germline V gene has CDR1 LGHDT and CDR2 YNNKEL (reference sequence). Trimming removed 2 bases at V and 4 bases at J, with 12 bases between. The CDR3 contains 15 residues. CDR3 region: CASSQTRHAYNEQFF. Here the CDR3 DNA reads TGTGCCAGCAGCCAAACTAGGCACGCATACAATGAGCAGTTCTTC.

In nucleotides, the CDR3 is TGTGCCAGCAGCTCGGGACAGAGCAATCAGCCCCAGCATTTT. It specifies CASSSGQSNQPQHF. J is TRBJ1-5 and V is TRBV5-6; TRBD1 matches at 7 bases. Germline V gene lookup returns CDR1 SGHDT and CDR2 YYEEEE. V lost 3 bases to trimming and J lost 1 base; unmatched junction nucleotides: 1. This CDR3 has 14 amino acids.

The rearrangement links TRBV30 to TRBJ2-3, with 11 bases identical to TRBD2. This CDR3 is 16 amino acids long. With V trimmed by 0 bases and J by 4 bases, 6 bases remained unmatched. CDR1 and CDR2 from the germline V gene are GTSNPN and SVGIG (reference sequence). The CDR3: CAWSVKLAGGSDTQYF. In nucleotides, the CDR3 is TGTGCCTGGAGTGTAAAGCTAGCGGGGGGATCAGATACGCAGTATTTT.

This rearrangement joins TRBV30 to TRBJ2-7; perhaps TRBD1 as D (6 bases). In germline, CDR1 is GTSNPN, CDR2 SVGIG (reference sequence). The CDR3 contains 14 residues. Trimming cost V 0 bases and J 7 bases, with 16 bases left between them. The CDR3: CAWSVGVRGMEQYF. The CDR3 nucleotides read TGTGCCTGGAGTGTGGGGGTCAGGGGTATGGAGCAGTACTTC.

CDR3 nucleotide sequence: TGCGCCAGCAGCTTGGAGAAATTGAACACTGAAGCTTTCTTT. The encoded protein is CASSLEKLNTEAFF. The genes are TRBV5-1 and TRBJ1-1; D ambiguous. Germline CDR1 reads SGHRS; CDR2 reads YFSETQ. CDR3 length equals 14 residues. The V gene lost 0 bases and the J gene lost 0 bases, with 6 bases spanning the gap.

The chain carries TRBV29-1 and TRBJ2-1; no definite D call. From germline, CDR1 is SQVTM and CDR2 ANQGSEA. Between the trimmed V and J ends, which lost 6 bases and 4 bases, there was a span of 13 bases. The CDR3 loop spans 13 amino acids. The CDR3 DNA sequence: TGCAGCGTCGCCTCACCAGGTTACAATGAGCAGTTCTTC. Protein sequence: CSVASPGYNEQFF.

J is TRBJ1-1 and V is TRBV18; D remains unclear. Trimming removed 5 bases from V and 1 base from J, with 11 bases in between. This CDR3 contains 14 residues. Germline V gene sequence: CDR1 KGHSH, CDR2 LQKENI. This CDR3 reads CASSTEDGNTEAFF. The CDR3 coding sequence is TGTGCCAGCTCAACAGAGGACGGGAACACTGAAGCTTTCTTT.

The rearrangement uses TRBV6-2 or TRBV6-3 and TRBJ1-1; tentative D call: TRBD1 (5 bases). Germline CDR1 reads MNHEY; CDR2 reads SVGEGT. Trimming left V 5 bases short and J 7 bases short, with 11 bases between. The CDR3 is 12 residues long. As DNA, the CDR3 is TGTGCCAGCAGTCAGTTGACAGTTGAAGCTTTCTTT. Translation gives CASSQLTVEAFF.

In its sample, this clone was seen a few times. This chain joins TRBV5-1 and TRBJ2-2; tentatively, D is TRBD2 (6 bases). The V end lost 0 bases, the J end lost 0 bases, and 6 bases lay between the germline ends. The CDR3 contains 15 residues. Looked up from germline, CDR1 is SGHRS and CDR2 is YFSETQ. The CDR3 region has the DNA TGCGCCAGCAGCTTGGGGGGGGCGAACACCGGGGAGCTGTTTTTT. Its protein is CASSLGGANTGELFF.

The rearrangement joins TRBV9 to TRBJ1-2, with D maybe TRBD1 (5 bases). Trimming left V 4 bases short and J 7 bases short, with 14 bases between. The CDR3 is made up of 13 amino acids. Germline assignment: CDR1 SGDLS and CDR2 YYNGEE. CDR3 DNA: TGTGCCAGCAGCCCTTCGGACGGGGCTGGCTACACCTTC. Translation: CASSPSDGAGYTF.

The rearrangement links TRBV15 to TRBJ2-1; TRBD2 matches 11 bases. The germline V gene encodes CDR1 LNHNV and CDR2 YYDKDF (reference sequence). The CDR3 loop spans 14 amino acids. After removal of 1 base from V and 7 bases from J, the junction contained 0 bases not matched to a gene. The CDR3 here is CATSRVAGGNEQFF. The CDR3 nucleotides read TGTGCCACCAGCAGAGTAGCGGGAGGGAATGAGCAGTTCTTC.

The rearrangement joins TRBV7-6 to TRBJ2-1; 14 nucleotides agree with TRBD2. V lost 4 bases and J lost 9; bases outside the gene matches: 11. Germline V gene lookup returns CDR1 SGHVS and CDR2 FNYEAQ. The CDR3 consists of 17 residues. CDR3 amino acids: CASSSGTSGSLSPEQFF. CDR3 bases: TGTGCCAGCAGCTCTGGGACTAGCGGGAGCCTTTCCCCTGAGCAGTTCTTC.

Concerning this clone itself: The sample holds other DNA sequences that translate to the same CDR3. The chain has TRBV3-1 (or the pseudogene TRBV3-2) and TRBJ2-5; TRBD1 matches at 7 bases. The CDR3 is made up of 14 amino acids. Germline trimming cut 0 bases from V and 5 bases from J; bases unmatched to any gene: 3. In germline, CDR1 is LGHDT, CDR2 YNNKEL (reference sequence). Written as DNA, the CDR3 is TGTGCCAGCAGCCAAGAGGGCAGGGGGGAGACCCAGTACTTC. Its translation is CASSQEGRGETQYF.